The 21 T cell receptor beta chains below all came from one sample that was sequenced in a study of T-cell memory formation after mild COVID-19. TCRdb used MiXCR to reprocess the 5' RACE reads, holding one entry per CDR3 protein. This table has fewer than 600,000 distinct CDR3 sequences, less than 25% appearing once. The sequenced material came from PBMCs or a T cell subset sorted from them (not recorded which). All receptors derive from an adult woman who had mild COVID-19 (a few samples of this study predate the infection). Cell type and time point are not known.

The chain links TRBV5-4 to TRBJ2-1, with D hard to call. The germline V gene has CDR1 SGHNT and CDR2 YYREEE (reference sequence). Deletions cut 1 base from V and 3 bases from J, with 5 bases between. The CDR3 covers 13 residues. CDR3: CASSLKGYNEQFF. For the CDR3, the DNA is TGTGCCAGCAGCTTGAAGGGCTACAATGAGCAGTTCTTC.

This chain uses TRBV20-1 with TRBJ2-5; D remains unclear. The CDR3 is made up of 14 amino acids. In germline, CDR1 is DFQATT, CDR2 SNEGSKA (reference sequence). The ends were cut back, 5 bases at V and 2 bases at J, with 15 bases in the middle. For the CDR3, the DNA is TGCAGTGCTCCCGCCAGGAGTTCTCAAGAGACCCAGTACTTC. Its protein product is CSAPARSSQETQYF.

This chain's CDR3 is CASSQGFRAGTQYF. The CDR3 DNA reads as TGTGCCAGCAGCCAAGGGTTTCGTGCTGGGACCCAGTACTTC. The chain couples TRBV14 to TRBJ2-5; D call uncertain. Trimming removed 1 base at V and 7 bases at J, with 13 bases between. Germline lookup yields CDR1 SGHDN and CDR2 FVKESK. The CDR3 has 14 amino acids.

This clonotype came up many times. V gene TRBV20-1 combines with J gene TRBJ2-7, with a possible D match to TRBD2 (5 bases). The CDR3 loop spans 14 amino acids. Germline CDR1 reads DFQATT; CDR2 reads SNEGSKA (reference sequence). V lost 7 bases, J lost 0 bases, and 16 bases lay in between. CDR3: CSGGTSLSSYEQYF. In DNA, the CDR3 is TGCAGTGGAGGAACTAGTCTCAGCTCCTACGAGCAGTACTTC.

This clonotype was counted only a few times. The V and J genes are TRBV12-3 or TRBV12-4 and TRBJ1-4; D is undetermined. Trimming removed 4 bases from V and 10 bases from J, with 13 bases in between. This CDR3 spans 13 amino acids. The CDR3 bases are TGTGCCAGCAGTTCGGCAGGCACTGGAAAACTGTTTTTT. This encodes CASSSAGTGKLFF.

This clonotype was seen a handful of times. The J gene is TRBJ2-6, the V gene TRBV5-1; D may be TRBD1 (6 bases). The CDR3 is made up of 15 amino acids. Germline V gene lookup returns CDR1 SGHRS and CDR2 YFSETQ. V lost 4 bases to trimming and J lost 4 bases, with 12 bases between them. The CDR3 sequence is CASSNVTGGANVLTF. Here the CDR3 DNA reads TGCGCCAGCAGCAATGTGACAGGAGGGGCCAACGTCCTGACTTTC.

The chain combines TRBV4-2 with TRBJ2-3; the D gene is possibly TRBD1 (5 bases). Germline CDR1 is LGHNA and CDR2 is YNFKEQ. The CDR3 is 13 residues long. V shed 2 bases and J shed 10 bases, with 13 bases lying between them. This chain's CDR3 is CASSQKGVEAQYF. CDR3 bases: TGTGCCAGCAGCCAAAAAGGGGTCGAGGCGCAGTATTTT.

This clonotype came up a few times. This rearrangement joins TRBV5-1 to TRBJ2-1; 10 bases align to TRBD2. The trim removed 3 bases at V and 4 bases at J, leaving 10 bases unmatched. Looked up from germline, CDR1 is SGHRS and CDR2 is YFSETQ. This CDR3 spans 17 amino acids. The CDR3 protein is CASSSGASGSLYNEQFF. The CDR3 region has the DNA TGCGCCAGCAGCTCGGGGGCTAGCGGGAGTCTTTACAATGAGCAGTTCTTC.

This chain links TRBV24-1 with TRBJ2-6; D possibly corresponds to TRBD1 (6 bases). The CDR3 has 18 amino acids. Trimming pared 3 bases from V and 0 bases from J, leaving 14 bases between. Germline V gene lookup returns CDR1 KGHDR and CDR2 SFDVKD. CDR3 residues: CATSDPAGENSGANVLTF. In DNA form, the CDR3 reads TGTGCCACCAGTGATCCGGCAGGGGAAAACTCTGGGGCCAACGTCCTGACTTTC.

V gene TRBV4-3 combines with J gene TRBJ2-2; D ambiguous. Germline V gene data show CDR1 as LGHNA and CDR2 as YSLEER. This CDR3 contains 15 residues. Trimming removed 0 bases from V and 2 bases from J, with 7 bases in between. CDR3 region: CASSQDRQNTGELFF. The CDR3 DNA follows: TGCGCCAGCAGCCAAGATAGGCAAAACACCGGGGAGCTGTTTTTT.

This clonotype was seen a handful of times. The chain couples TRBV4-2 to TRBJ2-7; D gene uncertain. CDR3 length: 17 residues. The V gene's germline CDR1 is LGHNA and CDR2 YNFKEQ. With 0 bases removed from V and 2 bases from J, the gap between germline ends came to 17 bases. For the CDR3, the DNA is TGTGCCAGCAGCCAAGAAGCAGCCGGGTTTCGACCCTACGAGCAGTACTTC. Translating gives CASSQEAAGFRPYEQYF.

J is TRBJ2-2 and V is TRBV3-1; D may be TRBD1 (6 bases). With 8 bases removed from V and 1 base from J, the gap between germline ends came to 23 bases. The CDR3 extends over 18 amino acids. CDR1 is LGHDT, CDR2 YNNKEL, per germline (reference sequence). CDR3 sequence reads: CASHRVGVTRKNTGELFF. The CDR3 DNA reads TGTGCCAGCCACAGGGTGGGTGTGACCCGCAAGAACACCGGGGAGCTGTTTTTT.

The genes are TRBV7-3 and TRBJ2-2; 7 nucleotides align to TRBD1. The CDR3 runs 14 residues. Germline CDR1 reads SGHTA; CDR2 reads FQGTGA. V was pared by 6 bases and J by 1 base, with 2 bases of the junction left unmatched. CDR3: CASRDRVNTGELFF. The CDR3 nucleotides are TGTGCCAGCAGAGACAGGGTGAACACCGGGGAGCTGTTTTTT.

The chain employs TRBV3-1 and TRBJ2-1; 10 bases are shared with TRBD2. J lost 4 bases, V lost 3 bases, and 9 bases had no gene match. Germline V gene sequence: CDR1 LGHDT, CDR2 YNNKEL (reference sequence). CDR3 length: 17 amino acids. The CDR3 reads CASSHDLAGVSYNEQFF. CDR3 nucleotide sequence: TGTGCCAGCAGCCACGACCTAGCGGGAGTATCATACAATGAGCAGTTCTTC.

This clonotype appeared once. CDR3 DNA sequence: TGTGCCAGCAAGGCGGGGGGTTCCCCAGATACGCAGTATTTT. Translated, it gives CASKAGGSPDTQYF. The chain combines TRBV3-1 with TRBJ2-3; the match to TRBD2 covers 8 bases. V trimming: 7 bases; J trimming: 4 bases; junction bases outside the gene matches: 7. Germline V gene sequence: CDR1 LGHDT, CDR2 YNNKEL (reference sequence). This CDR3 contains 14 residues.

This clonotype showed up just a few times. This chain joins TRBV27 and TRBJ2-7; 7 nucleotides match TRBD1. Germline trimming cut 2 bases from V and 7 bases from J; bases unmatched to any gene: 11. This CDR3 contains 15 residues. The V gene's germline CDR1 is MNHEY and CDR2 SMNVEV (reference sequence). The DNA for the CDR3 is TGTGCCAGCAGTTTACTAGGGACAGATCTGAGGGAGCAGTACTTC. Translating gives CASSLLGTDLREQYF.

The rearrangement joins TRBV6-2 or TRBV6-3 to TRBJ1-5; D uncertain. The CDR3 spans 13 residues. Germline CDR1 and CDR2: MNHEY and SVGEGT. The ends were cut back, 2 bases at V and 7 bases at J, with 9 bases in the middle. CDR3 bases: TGTGCCAGCAGTTACCCGGGAGGGCAGCCCCAGCATTTT. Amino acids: CASSYPGGQPQHF.

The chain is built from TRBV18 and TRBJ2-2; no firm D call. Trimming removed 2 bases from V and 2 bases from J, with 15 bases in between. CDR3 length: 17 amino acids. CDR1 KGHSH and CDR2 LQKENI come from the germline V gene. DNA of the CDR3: TGTGCCAGCTCACCAAGAAATAAGGCAGATAACACCGGGGAGCTGTTTTTT. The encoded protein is CASSPRNKADNTGELFF. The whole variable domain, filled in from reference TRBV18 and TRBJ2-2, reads NAGVMQNPRHLVRRRGQEARLRCSPMKGHSHVYWYRQLPEEGLKFMVYLQKENIIDESGMPKERFSAEFPKEGPSILRIQQVVRGDSAAYFCASSPRNKADNTGELFFGEGSRLTVL.

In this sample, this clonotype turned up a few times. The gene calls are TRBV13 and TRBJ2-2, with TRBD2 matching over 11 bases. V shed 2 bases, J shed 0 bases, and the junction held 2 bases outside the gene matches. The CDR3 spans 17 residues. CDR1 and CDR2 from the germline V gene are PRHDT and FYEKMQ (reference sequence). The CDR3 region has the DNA TGTGCCAGCAGCTTAAGACTAGCGGGATCGAACACCGGGGAGCTGTTTTTT. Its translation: CASSLRLAGSNTGELFF.

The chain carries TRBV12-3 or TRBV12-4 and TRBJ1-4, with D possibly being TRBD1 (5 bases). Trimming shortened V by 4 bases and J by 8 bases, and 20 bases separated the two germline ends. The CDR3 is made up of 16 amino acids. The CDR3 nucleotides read TGTGCCAGCAGTTGGAACTCAGGGTTTATTGGGGAAAAACTGTTTTTT. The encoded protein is CASSWNSGFIGEKLFF.

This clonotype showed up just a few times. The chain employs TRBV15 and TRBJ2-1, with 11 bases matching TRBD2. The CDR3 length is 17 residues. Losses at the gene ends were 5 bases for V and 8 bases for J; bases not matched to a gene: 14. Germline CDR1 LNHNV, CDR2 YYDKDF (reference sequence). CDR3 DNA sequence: TGTGCCACCAGCGACGTAGCGGGAGGGCCCGTGGTCGATGAGCAGTTCTTC. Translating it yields CATSDVAGGPVVDEQFF.